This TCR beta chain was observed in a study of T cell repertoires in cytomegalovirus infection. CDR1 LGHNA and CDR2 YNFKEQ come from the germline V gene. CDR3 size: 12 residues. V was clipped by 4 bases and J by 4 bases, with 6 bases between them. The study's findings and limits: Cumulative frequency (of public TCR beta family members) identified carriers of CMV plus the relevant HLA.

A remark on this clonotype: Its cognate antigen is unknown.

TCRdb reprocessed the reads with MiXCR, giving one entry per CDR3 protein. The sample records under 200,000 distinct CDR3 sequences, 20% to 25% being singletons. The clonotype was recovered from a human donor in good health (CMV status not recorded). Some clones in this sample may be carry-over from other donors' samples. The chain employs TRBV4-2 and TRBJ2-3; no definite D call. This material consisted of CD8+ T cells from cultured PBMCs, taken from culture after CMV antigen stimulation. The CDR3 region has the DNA TGTGCCAGCAGCCCGGATCCAGATACGCAGTATTTT. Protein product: CASSPDPDTQYF.